This T cell receptor beta chain was captured in a study of T cell responses to AZD1222 COVID-19 vaccine. Study-level points and caveats: The span of vaccine-associated CD4 TCRs extended across spike, with dominance at 160-218 and 743-854. Clonal diversity was possibly underestimated; the donors were predominantly white British and more often female. Spike-specific TCRs gained breadth and depth after people received two AZD1222 doses.

Some clones are missing from TCRdb's copy, which holds only in-frame ones; the method was immunoSEQ multiplex PCR. The sample lists 180,000 or so clones; 90% to 95% were seen once. A note on this clone: Its antigen remains unknown.

Per germline, CDR1 SGHAT and CDR2 FQNNGV. After removal of 5 bases from V and 6 bases from J, the junction contained 14 bases not matched to a gene. The CDR3 is 17 residues long. The sequences come from peripheral blood, collected on day 0 of AZD1222 vaccination. The V gene is TRBV11-2, the J gene TRBJ2-3; 10 nucleotides match TRBD2. This TCR was recovered from an adult in good health. This CDR3 is CASSRVGLAGGLDTQYF. The CDR3 DNA follows: TGTGCCAGCAGCCGTGTCGGGTTAGCGGGAGGATTGGATACGCAGTATTTT.